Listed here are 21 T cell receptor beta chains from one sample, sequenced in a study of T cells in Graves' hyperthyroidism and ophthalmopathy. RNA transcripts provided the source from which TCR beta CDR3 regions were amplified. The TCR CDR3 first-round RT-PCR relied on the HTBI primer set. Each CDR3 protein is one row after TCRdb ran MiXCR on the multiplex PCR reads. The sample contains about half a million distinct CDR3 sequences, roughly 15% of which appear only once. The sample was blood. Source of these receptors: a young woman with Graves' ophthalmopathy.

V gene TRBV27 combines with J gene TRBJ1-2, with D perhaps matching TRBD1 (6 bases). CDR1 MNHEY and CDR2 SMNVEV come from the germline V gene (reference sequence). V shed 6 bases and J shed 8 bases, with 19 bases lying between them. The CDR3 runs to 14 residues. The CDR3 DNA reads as TGTGCCAGCAGCTCAGAGGGGGATTCGGAAGGCTACACCTTC. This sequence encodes CASSSEGDSEGYTF.

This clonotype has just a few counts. The CDR3 is CASGSTSSSTDTQYF. In nucleotides, the CDR3 is TGTGCTAGTGGTTCGACTAGCAGTAGCACAGATACGCAGTATTTT. J is TRBJ2-3 and V is TRBV12-5; 7 nucleotides match TRBD2. CDR1 is LGHNT and CDR2 is FRNRAP in the germline V gene. This CDR3 is 15 amino acids long. The V gene end was trimmed by 4 bases and the J gene end by 0 bases; junction bases not matched to a gene: 4.

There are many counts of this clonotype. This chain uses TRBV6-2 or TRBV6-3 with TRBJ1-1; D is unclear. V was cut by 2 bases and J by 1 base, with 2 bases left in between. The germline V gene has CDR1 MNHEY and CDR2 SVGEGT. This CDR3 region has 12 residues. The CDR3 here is CASSYANTEAFF. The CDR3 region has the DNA TGTGCCAGCAGTTACGCGAACACTGAAGCTTTCTTT.

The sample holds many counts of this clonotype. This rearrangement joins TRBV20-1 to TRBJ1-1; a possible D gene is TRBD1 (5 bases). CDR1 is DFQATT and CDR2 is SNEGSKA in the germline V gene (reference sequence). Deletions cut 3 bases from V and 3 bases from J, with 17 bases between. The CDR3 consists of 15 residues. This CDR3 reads CSARPGHLGDTEAFF. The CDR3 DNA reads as TGCAGTGCTAGGCCCGGCCACCTGGGGGACACTGAAGCTTTCTTT.

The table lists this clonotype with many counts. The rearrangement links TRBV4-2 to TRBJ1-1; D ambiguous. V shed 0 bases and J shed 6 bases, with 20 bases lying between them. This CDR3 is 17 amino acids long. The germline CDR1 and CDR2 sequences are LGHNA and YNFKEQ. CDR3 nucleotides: TGTGCCAGCAGCCAAGAGGTCTTACAAGCCCTAGGATCTGAAGCTTTCTTT. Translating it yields CASSQEVLQALGSEAFF.

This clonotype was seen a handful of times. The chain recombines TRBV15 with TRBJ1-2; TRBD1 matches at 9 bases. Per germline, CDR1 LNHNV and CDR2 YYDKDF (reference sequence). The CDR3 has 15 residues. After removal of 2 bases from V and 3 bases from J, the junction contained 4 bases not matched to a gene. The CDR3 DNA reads TGTGCCACCAGCAGATTACAGGGGGCTTACTATGGCTACACCTTC. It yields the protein CATSRLQGAYYGYTF.

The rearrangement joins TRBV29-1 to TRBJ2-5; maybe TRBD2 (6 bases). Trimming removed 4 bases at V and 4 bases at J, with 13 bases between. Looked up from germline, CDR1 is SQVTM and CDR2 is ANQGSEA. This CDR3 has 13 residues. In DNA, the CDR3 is TGCAGCGTTGTTGAGGGAGGAGGAGAGACCCAGTACTTC. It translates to CSVVEGGGETQYF.

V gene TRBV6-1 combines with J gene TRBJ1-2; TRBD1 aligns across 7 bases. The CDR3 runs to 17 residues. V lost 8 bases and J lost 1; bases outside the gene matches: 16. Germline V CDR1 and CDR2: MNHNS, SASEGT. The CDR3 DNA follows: TGTGCCAGCGGCAACCTAGTGATTCGACAGGGTAACTATGGCTACACCTTC. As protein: CASGNLVIRQGNYGYTF.

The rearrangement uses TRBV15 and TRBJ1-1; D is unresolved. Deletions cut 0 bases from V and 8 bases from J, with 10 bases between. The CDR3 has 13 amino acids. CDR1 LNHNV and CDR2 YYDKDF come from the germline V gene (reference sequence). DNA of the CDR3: TGTGCCACCAGCAGAGATCTGGGGAAGGAAGCTTTCTTT. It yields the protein CATSRDLGKEAFF.

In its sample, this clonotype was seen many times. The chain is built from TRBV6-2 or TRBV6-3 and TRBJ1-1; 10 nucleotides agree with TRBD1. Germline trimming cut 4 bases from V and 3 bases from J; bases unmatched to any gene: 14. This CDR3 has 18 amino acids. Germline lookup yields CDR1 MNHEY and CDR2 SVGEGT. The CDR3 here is CASSSSQTGGKGDTEAFF. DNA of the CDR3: TGTGCCAGCAGTTCCTCCCAGACAGGGGGCAAAGGGGACACTGAAGCTTTCTTT.

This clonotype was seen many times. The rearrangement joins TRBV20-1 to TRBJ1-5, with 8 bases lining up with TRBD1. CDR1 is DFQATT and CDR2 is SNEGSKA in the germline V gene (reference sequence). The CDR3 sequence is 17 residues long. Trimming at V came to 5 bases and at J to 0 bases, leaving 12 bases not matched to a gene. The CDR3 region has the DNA TGCAGTGCTTGGACAGGGACTAATCGGGGTAGCAATCAGCCCCAGCATTTT. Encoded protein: CSAWTGTNRGSNQPQHF.

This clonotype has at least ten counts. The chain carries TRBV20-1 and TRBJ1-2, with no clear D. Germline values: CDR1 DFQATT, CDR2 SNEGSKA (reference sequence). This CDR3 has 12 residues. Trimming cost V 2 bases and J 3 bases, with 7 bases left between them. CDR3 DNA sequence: TGCAGTGCTAGACCCGGCGACTATGGCTACACCTTC. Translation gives CSARPGDYGYTF.

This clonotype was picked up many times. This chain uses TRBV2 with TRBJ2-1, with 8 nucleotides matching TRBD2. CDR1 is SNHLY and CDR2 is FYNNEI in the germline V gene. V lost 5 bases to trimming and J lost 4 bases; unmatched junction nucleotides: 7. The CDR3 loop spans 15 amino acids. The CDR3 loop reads CASSIVGGGYNEQFF. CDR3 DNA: TGTGCCAGCAGTATTGTCGGGGGGGGTTACAATGAGCAGTTCTTC. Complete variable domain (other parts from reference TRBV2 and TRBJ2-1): EPEVTQTPSHQVTQMGQEVILRCVPISNHLYFYWYRQILGQKVEFLVSFYNNEISEKSEIFDDQFSVERPDGSNFTLKIRSTKLEDSAMYFCASSIVGGGYNEQFFGPGTRLTVL.

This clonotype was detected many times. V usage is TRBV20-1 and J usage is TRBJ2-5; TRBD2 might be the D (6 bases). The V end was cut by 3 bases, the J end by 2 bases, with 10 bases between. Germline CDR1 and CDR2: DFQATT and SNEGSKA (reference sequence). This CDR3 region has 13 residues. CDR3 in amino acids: CSARREGQETQYF. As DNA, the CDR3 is TGCAGTGCTAGGCGGGAAGGTCAAGAGACCCAGTACTTC.

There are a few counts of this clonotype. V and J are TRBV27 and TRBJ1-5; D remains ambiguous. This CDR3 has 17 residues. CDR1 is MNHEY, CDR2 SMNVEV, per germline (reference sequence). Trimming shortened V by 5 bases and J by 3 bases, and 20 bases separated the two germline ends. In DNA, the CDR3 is TGTGCCAGCAGTACGCCCCCCCACGACGGCCTCAATCAGCCCCAGCATTTT. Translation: CASSTPPHDGLNQPQHF.

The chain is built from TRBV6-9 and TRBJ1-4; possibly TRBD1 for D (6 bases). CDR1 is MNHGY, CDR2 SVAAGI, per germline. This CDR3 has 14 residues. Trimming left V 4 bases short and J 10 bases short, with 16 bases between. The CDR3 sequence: CASSSHREARKLFF. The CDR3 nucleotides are TGTGCCAGCAGTTCTCACAGGGAAGCGCGAAAACTGTTTTTT.

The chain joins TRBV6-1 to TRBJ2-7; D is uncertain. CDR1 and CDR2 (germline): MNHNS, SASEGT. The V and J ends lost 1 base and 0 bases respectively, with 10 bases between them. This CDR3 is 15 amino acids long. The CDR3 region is CASSEEYLDSYEQYF. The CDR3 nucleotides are TGTGCCAGCAGTGAAGAATACCTAGACTCCTACGAGCAGTACTTC.

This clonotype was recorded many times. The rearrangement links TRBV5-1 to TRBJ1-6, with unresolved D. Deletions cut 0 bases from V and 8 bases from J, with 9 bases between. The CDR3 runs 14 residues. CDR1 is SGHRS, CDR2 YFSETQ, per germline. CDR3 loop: CASSLGTRDSPLHF. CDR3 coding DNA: TGCGCCAGCAGCTTGGGGACGAGAGATTCACCCCTCCACTTT. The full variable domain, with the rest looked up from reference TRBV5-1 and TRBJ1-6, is KAGVTQTPRYLIKTRGQQVTLSCSPISGHRSVSWYQQTPGQGLQFLFEYFSETQRNKGNFPGRFSGRQFSNSRSEMNVSTLELGDSALYLCASSLGTRDSPLHFGNGTRLTVT.

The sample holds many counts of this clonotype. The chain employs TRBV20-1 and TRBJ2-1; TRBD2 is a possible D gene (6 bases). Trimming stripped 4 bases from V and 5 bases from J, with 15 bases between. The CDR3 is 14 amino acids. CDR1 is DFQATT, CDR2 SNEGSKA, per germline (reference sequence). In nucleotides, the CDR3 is TGCAGTGCTATTACCGGCGGGATTCACAATGAGCAGTTCTTC. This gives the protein CSAITGGIHNEQFF.

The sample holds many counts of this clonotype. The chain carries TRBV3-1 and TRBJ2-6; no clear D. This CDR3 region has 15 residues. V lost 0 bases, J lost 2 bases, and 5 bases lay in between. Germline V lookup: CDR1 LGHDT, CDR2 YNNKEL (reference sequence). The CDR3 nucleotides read TGTGCCAGCAGCCAAGATATCCCTGGGGCCAACGTCCTGACTTTC. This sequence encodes CASSQDIPGANVLTF.

The CDR3 region is CASSTDSNGPGYGYTF. The CDR3 coding sequence is TGTGCCAGTAGTACTGATTCAAACGGACCCGGCTATGGCTACACCTTC. The rearrangement links TRBV19 to TRBJ1-2; no definite D call. This CDR3 is built from 16 residues. Germline CDR1 LNHDA, CDR2 SQIVND (reference sequence). V was pared by 4 bases and J by 4 bases, with 19 bases between.